A single sample gave rise to the 22 T cell receptor beta chains below, sequenced in a study of CD8+CD57+ T cells in acquired aplastic anemia. CDR3 and TCR beta VDJ profiling relied on a genomic DNA template. Each CDR3 protein gets one entry after TCRdb re-called the reads with MiXCR. The table lists approximately 45,000 distinct CDR3 sequences, roughly 69% of them singletons. Sequencing was done on a sample of sorted CD4+, CD8+, or CD8+CD57+ T cells (not recorded which) from PBMCs. All receptors derive from a human donor in good health, serving as a control.

The chain employs TRBV9 and TRBJ2-7; 12 bases align to TRBD1. From germline, CDR1 is SGDLS and CDR2 YYNGEE. Germline trimming cut 6 bases from V and 5 bases from J; bases unmatched to any gene: 12. This CDR3 is built from 16 residues. The CDR3, as DNA: TGTGCCAGCAACTTGTCGGGACAGGGGGCTAGCGACGAGCAGTACTTC. Translated: CASNLSGQGASDEQYF.

V usage is TRBV7-8 and J usage is TRBJ1-6; 7 nucleotides match TRBD1. The CDR3 extends over 15 amino acids. The germline CDR1 and CDR2 sequences are SGHVS and FQNEAQ. The J segment lost 8 bases and the V segment lost 3 bases, leaving 7 bases of the junction unmatched. Here the CDR3 reads CASSFTGANDSPLHF. The DNA of the CDR3 is TGTGCCAGCAGCTTTACAGGGGCTAATGATTCACCCCTCCACTTT.

This clonotype appeared once. The chain has TRBV7-9 and TRBJ1-1; D remains ambiguous. Germline-derived CDR1 and CDR2 are SEHNR and FQNEAQ (reference sequence). The CDR3 contains 14 residues. Trimming pared 0 bases from V and 0 bases from J, leaving 5 bases between. CDR3 residues: CASSLASLNTEAFF. CDR3 sequence (DNA): TGTGCCAGCAGCTTAGCTTCCTTGAACACTGAAGCTTTCTTT. The whole variable domain, filled in from reference TRBV7-9 and TRBJ1-1, reads DTGVSQNPRHKITKRGQNVTFRCDPISEHNRLYWYRQTLGQGPEFLTYFQNEAQLEKSRLLSDRFSAERPKGSFSTLEIQRTEQGDSAMYLCASSLASLNTEAFFGQGTRLTVV.

In this sample, this clonotype turned up once. The V call is TRBV10-1, the J call TRBJ1-1; perhaps TRBD1 as D (6 bases). Germline V gene data show CDR1 as WNHNN and CDR2 as SYGVQD (reference sequence). Trimming stripped 2 bases from V and 11 bases from J, with 15 bases between. The CDR3 spans 13 residues. CDR3 amino acids: CASSETGRFQAFF. CDR3 bases: TGCGCCAGCAGTGAGACAGGGAGGTTTCAGGCTTTCTTT.

This clonotype is a singleton in its sample. J is TRBJ1-1 and V is TRBV12-3 or TRBV12-4; unclear D gene. This CDR3 comprises 11 residues. The germline V and J ends were trimmed by 4 bases and 4 bases, with 4 bases remaining between them. The CDR3 is CASSSSTEAFF. CDR3 sequence (DNA): TGTGCCAGCAGTTCTAGCACTGAAGCTTTCTTT.

This clonotype is labeled medium-sized. The rearrangement joins TRBV25-1 to TRBJ2-2; D possibly corresponds to TRBD2 (6 bases). The CDR3 covers 14 residues. The germline V and J ends were trimmed by 4 bases and 3 bases, with 9 bases remaining between them. Germline V gives CDR1 MGHDK, CDR2 SYGVNS. This CDR3 is CASSAGSDTGELFF. Written as DNA, the CDR3 is TGTGCCAGCAGTGCCGGGAGTGACACCGGGGAGCTGTTTTTT.

The genes are TRBV9 and TRBJ2-2, with 9 bases identical to TRBD2. The CDR3 spans 14 residues. With V trimmed by 3 bases and J by 7 bases, 4 bases remained unmatched. Looked up from germline, CDR1 is SGDLS and CDR2 is YYNGEE. In nucleotides, the CDR3 is TGTGCCAGCAGCGCCGGGACTAGCCACGGGGAGCTGTTTTTT. It encodes CASSAGTSHGELFF.

This clonotype was observed a single time. V is TRBV11-2 and J is TRBJ2-7; 9 bases agree with TRBD1. V was pared by 5 bases and J by 4 bases, with 12 bases of the junction left unmatched. The CDR3 is 16 amino acids. The germline V gene encodes CDR1 SGHAT and CDR2 FQNNGV. The CDR3, as DNA: TGTGCCAGCAGCCCAAGACCCGGGACAGGGACGTACGAGCAGTACTTC. Its translation is CASSPRPGTGTYEQYF.

The chain links TRBV19 to TRBJ2-3; maybe TRBD2 (5 bases). Trimming stripped 10 bases from V and 3 bases from J, with 11 bases between. CDR3 length: 12 amino acids. Germline lookup yields CDR1 LNHDA and CDR2 SQIVND (reference sequence). CDR3 amino acids: CATSTGTDTQYF. The CDR3 region has the DNA TGTGCCACCAGTACGGGAACAGATACGCAGTATTTT.

The chain links TRBV7-8 to TRBJ2-7; no firm D call. The CDR3 covers 12 residues. Between the trimmed V and J ends, which lost 1 base and 6 bases, there was a span of 7 bases. The germline gives CDR1 SGHVS, CDR2 FQNEAQ. DNA for the CDR3: TGTGCCAGCAGCTTAGATTCGGGCGAGCAGTACTTC. It codes for CASSLDSGEQYF.

The gene calls are TRBV10-3 and TRBJ2-5, with D unclear. Germline V CDR1 and CDR2: ENHRY, SYGVKD. The CDR3 sequence is 11 residues long. V lost 3 bases and J lost 6, with 5 bases in between. The CDR3 DNA sequence: TGTGCCATCAGTGATGCACAGACCCAGTACTTC. Amino acids: CAISDAQTQYF.

This chain connects TRBV10-3 to TRBJ1-1; D remains ambiguous. Germline CDR1 ENHRY, CDR2 SYGVKD. Trimming stripped 2 bases from V and 13 bases from J, with 11 bases between. The CDR3 contains 11 residues. The CDR3 DNA follows: TGTGCCATCAGTGAGGGGAGGATTGGTTTCTTT. Its translation is CAISEGRIGFF.

The rearrangement uses TRBV20-1 and TRBJ1-4; D might be TRBD1 (5 bases). Germline-derived CDR1 and CDR2 are DFQATT and SNEGSKA (reference sequence). Between the trimmed V and J ends, which lost 6 bases and 4 bases, there was a span of 18 bases. The CDR3 runs 15 residues. The CDR3 nucleotides are TGCAGTGCAAGGGGCATGGGGGGGTTTAATGAAAAACTGTTTTTT. Translation gives CSARGMGGFNEKLFF.

Turning to this clonotype: Relative to the germline gene, one junction end is altered; a read error may explain this. This chain connects TRBV2 to TRBJ2-7; D perhaps matches TRBD2 (6 bases). Per germline, CDR1 SNHLY and CDR2 FYNNEI. The CDR3 length is 14 residues. Here the CDR3 reads CATSDGGIPYEQYF. CDR3 coding DNA: TGTGCCACCAGTGATGGAGGGATTCCCTACGAGCAGTACTTC.

The chain combines TRBV7-9 with TRBJ1-6, with unresolved D. In germline, CDR1 is SEHNR, CDR2 FQNEAQ (reference sequence). This CDR3 region has 13 residues. The V gene lost 3 bases and the J gene lost 10 bases, with 10 bases spanning the gap. CDR3 residues: CASSFSLASPLHF. The CDR3 DNA sequence: TGTGCCAGCAGCTTTAGTCTAGCCTCACCCCTCCACTTT.

This chain connects TRBV4-2 to TRBJ2-2; the D is unclear. Germline CDR1 and CDR2: LGHNA and YNFKEQ. CDR3 length equals 15 residues. Trimming left V 1 base short and J 3 bases short, with 9 bases between. The chain's CDR3 is CASSQGEVDTGELFF. The DNA for the CDR3 is TGTGCCAGCAGCCAAGGGGAAGTGGACACCGGGGAGCTGTTTTTT.

The chain is built from TRBV27 and TRBJ2-7; TRBD1 aligns across 9 bases. With 4 bases clipped from V and 5 bases from J, the junction kept 6 bases outside the gene matches. The length of the CDR3 is 14 residues. CDR1 is MNHEY and CDR2 is SMNVEV in the germline V gene (reference sequence). The CDR3 sequence: CASSSGQGLDEQYF. The CDR3 coding sequence is TGTGCCAGCAGTTCGGGACAGGGCTTGGACGAGCAGTACTTC.

This clonotype has just a few counts. At one boundary the junction diverges from the germline segment, which might be a read error. The chain has TRBV2 and TRBJ1-4, with 8 positions matching TRBD1. Germline assignment: CDR1 SNHLY and CDR2 FYNNEI. This CDR3 contains 10 residues. The CDR3 is CASREDRVCF. CDR3 DNA: TGTGCCAGCAGAGAGGACAGGGTCTGTTTT.

The rearrangement uses TRBV19 and TRBJ1-1, with D perhaps TRBD1 (5 bases). Trimming left V 7 bases short and J 7 bases short, with 13 bases between. Per germline, CDR1 LNHDA and CDR2 SQIVND (reference sequence). The CDR3 spans 12 residues. The CDR3 here is CASMSRAGEAFF. The CDR3 DNA reads as TGTGCCAGTATGTCCAGGGCAGGTGAAGCTTTCTTT.

In this sample, this clonotype turned up once. CDR3 sequence: CASSIGAGGGETQYF. In DNA, the CDR3 is TGTGCCAGTAGTATAGGAGCTGGGGGCGGGGAGACCCAGTACTTC. The rearrangement uses TRBV19 and TRBJ2-5; TRBD1 might be the D (6 bases). The CDR3 runs 15 residues. V dropped 1 base and J dropped 5 bases, with 14 bases sitting between them. The germline V gene has CDR1 LNHDA and CDR2 SQIVND (reference sequence).

This clonotype has only a few counts. The V call is TRBV19, the J call TRBJ1-1; no clear D gene. The CDR3 is made up of 13 amino acids. Germline values: CDR1 LNHDA, CDR2 SQIVND (reference sequence). V gave up 2 bases and J gave up 1 base, with 5 bases separating them. The CDR3 reads CASSISTNTEAFF. Here the CDR3 DNA reads TGTGCCAGTAGTATATCGACGAACACTGAAGCTTTCTTT.

The genes are TRBV19 and TRBJ2-7, with TRBD1 matching 9 bases. The V gene end was trimmed by 9 bases and the J gene end by 3 bases; junction bases not matched to a gene: 6. The CDR3 totals 13 residues. Germline V CDR1 and CDR2: LNHDA, SQIVND (reference sequence). CDR3 bases: TGTGCCAGCAGACAGGGGGGAAACTACGAGCAGTACTTC. Protein product: CASRQGGNYEQYF.